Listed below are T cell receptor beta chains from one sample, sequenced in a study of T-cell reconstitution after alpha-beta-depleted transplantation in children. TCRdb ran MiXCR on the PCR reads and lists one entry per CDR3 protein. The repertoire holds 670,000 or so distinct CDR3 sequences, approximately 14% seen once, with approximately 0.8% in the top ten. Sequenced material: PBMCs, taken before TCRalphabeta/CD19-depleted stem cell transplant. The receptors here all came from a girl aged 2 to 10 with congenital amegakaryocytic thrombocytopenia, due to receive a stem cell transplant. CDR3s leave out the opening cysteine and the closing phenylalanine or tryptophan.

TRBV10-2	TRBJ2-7	ASSGPGYEQY
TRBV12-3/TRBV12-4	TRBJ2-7	ASSSPTTSGRAYEQY
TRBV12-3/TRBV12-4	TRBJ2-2	ASSLGLAGVYRELF
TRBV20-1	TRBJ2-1	SATGTAYPDEQF
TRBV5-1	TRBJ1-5	ASSLEASGNQPQH
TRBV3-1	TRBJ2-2	ASSRVRLNTGELF
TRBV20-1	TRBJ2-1	SARETGLAGNYNEQF
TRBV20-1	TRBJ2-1	SASDLAGVLGNEQF
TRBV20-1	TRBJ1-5	SARRGSNQPQH
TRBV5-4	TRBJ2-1	ASSLAPRAGGLAYNEQF
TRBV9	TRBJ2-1	ASSAGYEQF
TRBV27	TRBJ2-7	ASSLQPTGDRQY
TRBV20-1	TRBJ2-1	SARWASGSKDEQF
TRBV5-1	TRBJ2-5	ASRVVVSGQETQY
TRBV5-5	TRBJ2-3	ASSLERKGADTQY
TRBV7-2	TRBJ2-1	ASSSRLAVSYNEQF
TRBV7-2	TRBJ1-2	ASSPFPRGGYT
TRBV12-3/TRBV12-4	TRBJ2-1	ASSLIGLAAQGEQF
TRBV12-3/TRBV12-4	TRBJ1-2	ASKTGQGRNF
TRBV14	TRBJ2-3	ASSRVPPDTQY
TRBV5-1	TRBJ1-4	ASSLVPQSEKLF
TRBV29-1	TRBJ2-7	SVGADGEQY
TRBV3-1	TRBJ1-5	ASCQDTPLPGQSHQPQH
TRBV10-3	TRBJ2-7	AISTSGSVHEQY
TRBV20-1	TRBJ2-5	SAPAIFQETQY
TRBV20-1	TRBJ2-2	SARDRGVGAYTGELF
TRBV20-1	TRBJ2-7	SARVWNRYPYEQY
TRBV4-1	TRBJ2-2	ASSQGRGRGDTGELF
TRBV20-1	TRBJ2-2	SATPTAGGDTGELF
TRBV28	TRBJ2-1	ASSLGTSGRVEQF
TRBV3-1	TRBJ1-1	ASSQRGRTF
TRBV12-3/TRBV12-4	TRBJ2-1	ASRQILGADYNEQF
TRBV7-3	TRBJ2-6	ASSLRQGPAGANVLT
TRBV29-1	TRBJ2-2	SVPQGTGELF
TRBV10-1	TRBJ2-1	ASAAVAEDSYNEQF
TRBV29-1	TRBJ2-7	SVVHRVGYEQY
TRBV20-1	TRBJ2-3	SARDQRAGLPGSTDAQY
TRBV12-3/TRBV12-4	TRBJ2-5	ASSPEYQETQY
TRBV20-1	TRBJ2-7	SARDLAGSGEQY
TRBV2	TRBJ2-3	ASRGSWTGSPHDTQY
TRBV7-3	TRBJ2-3	ASSLTPGGGTDTQY
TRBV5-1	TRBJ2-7	ASSSPGQRYEQY
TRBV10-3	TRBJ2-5	AISNRTRNLETQY
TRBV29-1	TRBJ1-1	SVGRANTEAF
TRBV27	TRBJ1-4	ASSSRGQGANEKLF
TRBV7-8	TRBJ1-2	ASSQQGLDGYT
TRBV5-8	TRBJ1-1	ASSLDRNWDTEAF
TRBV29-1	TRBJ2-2	SVGQGKRTGELF
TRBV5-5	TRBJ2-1	ASSSSGTESSYNEQF
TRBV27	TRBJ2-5	ASSLNGHQGETQY
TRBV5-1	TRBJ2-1	ASSLDPAGGRYNEQF
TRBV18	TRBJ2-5	ASSLPVGSERETQY
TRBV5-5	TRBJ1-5	ASSFWTGPNQPQH
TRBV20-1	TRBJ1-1	SAGEENTEAF
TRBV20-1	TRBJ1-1	SASTGLNTEAF